Below are 8 T cell receptor beta chains sequenced from a single sample in a study of CD8+CD57+ T cells in acquired aplastic anemia. Investigators profiled TCR beta VDJ and CDR3 from genomic DNA template. TCRdb independently ran MiXCR on the reads; one entry per CDR3 protein. Among 200,000 or so distinct CDR3 sequences, roughly 45% were seen once, and the ten largest hold 20%. For sequencing, patients were chosen who had shown expansion of CD8+CD57+ cells by flow cytometry. The sequenced material came from sorted CD4+, CD8+, or CD8+CD57+ T cells (not recorded which) from PBMCs. The receptors come from a human donor with aplastic anemia.

The V and J genes are TRBV7-9 and TRBJ1-4; D is unresolved. From germline, CDR1 is SEHNR and CDR2 FQNEAQ (reference sequence). V was cut by 5 bases and J by 6 bases, with 13 bases left in between. There are 14 residues in the CDR3. Here the CDR3 reads CASSPSAEDEKLFF. The CDR3 region has the DNA TGTGCCAGCAGCCCCTCCGCGGAGGATGAAAAACTGTTTTTT. Based on the CDR3 plus reference TRBV7-9 and TRBJ1-4, the full variable domain is DTGVSQNPRHKITKRGQNVTFRCDPISEHNRLYWYRQTLGQGPEFLTYFQNEAQLEKSRLLSDRFSAERPKGSFSTLEIQRTEQGDSAMYLCASSPSAEDEKLFFGSGTQLSVL.

This clonotype was observed a handful of times. This rearrangement joins TRBV5-1 to TRBJ1-2; no definite D call. V was cut by 1 base and J by 4 bases, with 14 bases left in between. Germline assignment: CDR1 SGHRS and CDR2 YFSETQ. This CDR3 contains 15 residues. The CDR3 DNA follows: TGCGCCAGCAGCTTGTCGGGCCGATCCTTCTATGGCTACACCTTC. It yields the protein CASSLSGRSFYGYTF. The full variable domain, in which reference TRBV5-1 and TRBJ1-2 provide the parts outside the CDR3, is KAGVTQTPRYLIKTRGQQVTLSCSPISGHRSVSWYQQTPGQGLQFLFEYFSETQRNKGNFPGRFSGRQFSNSRSEMNVSTLELGDSALYLCASSLSGRSFYGYTFGSGTRLTVV.

Regarding this clonotype: A much larger clonotype is one base distant, so this may be a read error. The CDR3 carries no conserved terminal phenylalanine or tryptophan, so it likely arises from a read error. The gene calls are TRBV11-1 and TRBJ2-3; TRBD2 matches at 11 bases. The CDR3 has 17 amino acids. Germline assignment: CDR1 SGHAT and CDR2 FQDESV (reference sequence). The junction had 3 bases not matched to a gene; V was cut back by 0 bases and J by 1 base. CDR3 nucleotide sequence: TGTGCCAGCAGCTTAGCCACGACTAGCGGGGGCACAGATACGCAGTATCTT. Encoded protein: CASSLATTSGGTDTQYL.

The V gene is TRBV29-1, the J gene TRBJ2-3, with D tentatively TRBD1 or TRBD2 (5 bases each). CDR3 length: 16 residues. V lost 5 bases, J lost 2 bases, and 20 bases lay in between. The germline gives CDR1 SQVTM, CDR2 ANQGSEA. The CDR3 loop is CSVPDSWRAFTDTQYF. For the CDR3, the DNA is TGCAGCGTTCCCGACAGTTGGCGGGCTTTCACAGATACGCAGTATTTT.

This clonotype was seen a few times. DNA for the CDR3: TGTGCCTGGAGTGTTGCGGGGGCCACTGAAGCTTTCTTT. As protein: CAWSVAGATEAFF. The chain employs TRBV30 and TRBJ1-1; weak D call: TRBD1 (6 bases). This CDR3 comprises 13 residues. The V gene's germline CDR1 is GTSNPN and CDR2 SVGIG (reference sequence). V was shortened by 0 bases and J by 4 bases, with 9 bases between the two germline ends.

This clonotype appeared many times. V gene TRBV19 combines with J gene TRBJ2-2; tentatively, D is TRBD1 (6 bases). The CDR3 runs 15 residues. Germline V gene sequence: CDR1 LNHDA, CDR2 SQIVND (reference sequence). The V gene lost 9 bases and the J gene lost 0 bases, with 14 bases spanning the gap. The DNA for the CDR3 is TGTGCCAGCCGAAGAGGGGGATCGAACACCGGGGAGCTGTTTTTT. It yields the protein CASRRGGSNTGELFF.

This clonotype was seen more than once but under ten times. The V and J genes are TRBV6-5 and TRBJ1-3, with a weak D call TRBD1 (5 bases). Trimming took 2 bases from V and 5 from J, leaving 19 bases between them. Looked up from germline, CDR1 is MNHEY and CDR2 is SVGAGI. The CDR3 has 17 residues. The CDR3 protein is CASSYTPPRAGRNTIYF. For the CDR3, the DNA is TGTGCCAGCAGTTACACCCCGCCCAGGGCTGGAAGAAACACCATATATTTT.

This clonotype was detected many times. The V and J genes are TRBV12-3 or TRBV12-4 and TRBJ2-3; TRBD2 might be the D (7 bases). The ends were cut back, 6 bases at V and 2 bases at J, with 15 bases in the middle. The CDR3 loop spans 15 amino acids. CDR3 protein: CASSLRGGHTDTQYF. The CDR3 nucleotides read TGTGCCAGCAGCCTAAGGGGGGGACACACAGATACGCAGTATTTT.